This passage covers 10 T cell receptor beta chains from one sample sequenced in a study of blood T cells in healthy people across ages. Using a J-beta primer mix together with a sample-barcoded 5' primer, a second PCR was run for roughly 7 to 12 cycles. TCRdb analysed the 5' RACE reads with MiXCR anew, one entry per CDR3 protein. This repertoire shows around 1,600,000 distinct CDR3 sequences, approximately 42% found once; its top ten account for more than 4%. The material sequenced was blood. The receptors here all came from a woman aged 18-29 years in good health.

This clonotype was counted between two and nine times. The chain combines TRBV12-3 or TRBV12-4 with TRBJ2-7; a weak D match, TRBD2 (6 bases). Between the trimmed V and J ends, which lost 5 bases and 1 base, there was a span of 15 bases. The CDR3 spans 15 residues. CDR3 DNA sequence: TGTGCCAGCAGTCCTGCCGGGACTGTATCCTACGAGCAGTACTTC. Its protein product is CASSPAGTVSYEQYF.

This clonotype was found a few times. The J gene is TRBJ2-7, the V gene TRBV7-6, with D possibly being TRBD1 (6 bases). CDR3 length equals 15 residues. CDR1 and CDR2 (germline): SGHVS, FNYEAQ. The V gene lost 1 base and the J gene lost 4 bases, with 14 bases spanning the gap. The CDR3 DNA is TGTGCCAGCAGCTTAGAATCTGGACAGACGTACGAGCAGTACTTC. Its translation: CASSLESGQTYEQYF. The entire variable domain, with the rest obtained from reference TRBV7-6 and TRBJ2-7, is as follows: GAGVSQSPRYKVTKRGQDVALRCDPISGHVSLYWYRQALGQGPEFLTYFNYEAQQDKSGLPNDRFSAERPEGSISTLTIQRTEQRDSAMYRCASSLESGQTYEQYFGPGTRLTVT.

The chain is built from TRBV6-1 and TRBJ1-4; D is perhaps TRBD1 (6 bases). The CDR3 runs 16 residues. V lost 3 bases and J 11 bases, leaving 22 bases between the germline ends. From germline, CDR1 is MNHNS and CDR2 SASEGT. CDR3 sequence reads: CASSDGWGTPGGKLFF. The CDR3 DNA is TGTGCCAGCAGTGATGGTTGGGGGACACCGGGGGGGAAACTGTTTTTT.

The genes are TRBV20-1 and TRBJ2-7, with 7 bases matching TRBD2. Trimming took 2 bases from V and 3 from J; bases not matched to a gene: 7. This CDR3 comprises 14 residues. Germline-derived CDR1 and CDR2 are DFQATT and SNEGSKA (reference sequence). The CDR3 DNA is TGCAGTGCTAGATCTAGCGGAGGAGGCTACGAGCAGTACTTC. Translated: CSARSSGGGYEQYF.

The chain carries TRBV23-1 and TRBJ1-5, with D uncertain. TRBV23-1 is placed among ORFs of uncertain function. This CDR3 has 14 amino acids. The V and J ends lost 4 bases and 8 bases respectively, with 15 bases between them. In nucleotides, the CDR3 is TGCGCCAGCAGTCGCGGCGGCGTGGGAAAGCCCCAGCATTTT. This codes for CASSRGGVGKPQHF.

Turning to this clonotype: The junction departs from germline at one end; a sequencing error may be responsible. The chain joins TRBV13 to TRBJ2-7; 8 positions agree with TRBD2. The CDR3 is 14 residues long. Germline V gene lookup returns CDR1 PRHDT and CDR2 FYEKMQ (reference sequence). CDR3 DNA sequence: TGTGCCGGCAGCTCTTCCGGGACTAGGCACGAGCAGTACTTC. It is translated as CAGSSSGTRHEQYF.

This clonotype was picked up a small number of times. This chain joins TRBV20-1 and TRBJ2-7; 10 nucleotides match TRBD2. Germline lookup yields CDR1 DFQATT and CDR2 SNEGSKA (reference sequence). J was trimmed by 4 bases and V by 0 bases; bases with no gene match: 6. The CDR3 is 15 residues long. This CDR3 reads CSARDRAGGRYEQYF. The CDR3 coding sequence is TGCAGTGCTAGAGATCGAGCGGGGGGGCGATACGAGCAGTACTTC.

The CDR3 protein is CASSFTGRRYEQYF. The CDR3 DNA follows: TGTGCCAGCAGCTTCACGGGAAGGAGGTACGAGCAGTACTTC. The chain uses TRBV7-2 and TRBJ2-7; TRBD2 might be the D (5 bases). Germline V gives CDR1 SGHTA, CDR2 FQGNSA. CDR3 length: 14 residues. Deletions cut 3 bases from V and 4 bases from J, with 13 bases between.

The rearrangement joins TRBV4-1 to TRBJ2-4; D may be TRBD2 (6 bases). The ends were cut back, 1 base at V and 1 base at J, with 11 bases in the middle. CDR1 and CDR2 (germline): MGHRA, YSYEKL. This CDR3 has 16 amino acids. CDR3 in DNA: TGCGCCAGCAGCCAAGTTGAGGAGGGGGCCAAAAACATTCAGTACTTC. Residues: CASSQVEEGAKNIQYF.

The chain joins TRBV25-1 to TRBJ1-1, with D unclear. Trimming shortened V by 4 bases and J by 5 bases, and 17 bases separated the two germline ends. Germline assignment: CDR1 MGHDK and CDR2 SYGVNS. This CDR3 comprises 15 residues. CDR3 in amino acids: CASSGAVIAVTEAFF. The CDR3 coding sequence is TGTGCCAGCAGTGGAGCGGTTATAGCGGTAACTGAAGCTTTCTTT. Variable domain in full (rest from reference TRBV25-1 and TRBJ1-1): EADIYQTPRYLVIGTGKKITLECSQTMGHDKMYWYQQDPGMELHLIHYSYGVNSTEKGDLSSESTVSRIRTEHFPLTLESARPSHTSQYLCASSGAVIAVTEAFFGQGTRLTVV.